The clone carrying this TCR beta chain was seen only a few times. This record comes from a study of coeliac disease. Whole-study context: Disease groups: newly diagnosed active, refractory type I, gluten-free-diet controlled.

The ends were cut back, 6 bases at V and 0 bases at J, with 14 bases in the middle. The length of the CDR3 is 14 residues. In germline, CDR1 is SQVTM, CDR2 ANQGSEA. The repertoire was sequenced with immunoSEQ multiplex PCR; TCRdb's copy has only in-frame clones and lacks some. The table lists over 5,500 clones, around two thirds of them singletons. V usage is TRBV29-1 and J usage is TRBJ1-1; D possibly corresponds to TRBD1 (5 bases). The clonotype was recovered from a man between 60 and 70 years old with celiac disease on a gluten-free diet. Sequenced sample: lymphocytes from the gut lamina propria. CDR3 region: CSVGVGGMNTEAFF. CDR3 nucleotides: TGCAGCGTGGGGGTTGGGGGGATGAACACTGAAGCTTTCTTT.